A selection of T cell receptor beta chains follows, all from one sample in a study of identical twins. Each CDR3 protein is one row after TCRdb ran MiXCR on the 5' RACE reads. Of some 330,000 distinct CDR3 sequences listed, about 10% are singletons. Source material: naive T cells sorted from blood. These receptors originate from a woman in her fifties or sixties in good health. Each CDR3 is given with its conserved first and last residue. The D gene is left open where the match is weak. Size is omitted from some rows. Given values are once, few, many or a class for expanded clones.

V,size,D,J,DNA,CDR3
TRBV12-3/TRBV12-4,.,.,TRBJ1-1,TGTGCCAGCAGTTTAGAATTTGGCACTGAAGCTTTCTTT,CASSLEFGTEAFF
TRBV24-1,many,TRBD2,TRBJ2-1,TGTGCCACCAGTGATTTTGGGACTAGCGGGGCCAATGAGCAGTTCTTC,CATSDFGTSGANEQFF
TRBV29-1,many,.,TRBJ2-6,TGCGGCGGGTTGGGCTCTGGGGCCAACGTCCTGACTTTC,CGGLGSGANVLTF
TRBV7-8,.,.,TRBJ1-2,TGTGCCAGCACACGAGAGAACAGGGAGGGATCGGACTACACCTTC,CASTRENREGSDYTF
TRBV7-6,many,.,TRBJ2-7,TGTGCCAGCAGCTTAGAAGTATCCTACGAGCAGTACTTC,CASSLEVSYEQYF
TRBV12-5,few,.,TRBJ2-1,TGTGCTAGCCAACCCCCGCGGATCTCCTACAATGAGCAGTTCTTC,CASQPPRISYNEQFF
TRBV6-5,few,.,TRBJ1-5,TGTGCCAGCAGCCGGGCCTCTGGGGCTCAGCCCCAGCATTTT,CASSRASGAQPQHF
TRBV29-1,many,.,TRBJ2-7,TGCAGCGTTGAAGATCCCTACGAGCAGTACTTC,CSVEDPYEQYF
TRBV27,few,TRBD1,TRBJ2-5,TGTGCCAGCAGTTGTGACAGGGTAGGGATATCGTACCAAGAGACCCAGTACTTC,CASSCDRVGISYQETQYF
TRBV12-3/TRBV12-4,.,.,TRBJ1-5,TGTGCCAGCAGTTTATCAGGGTCCCTAAATCAGCCCCAGCATTTT,CASSLSGSLNQPQHF
TRBV11-2,.,.,TRBJ2-1,TGTGCCAGCAGCTTAATTCTAGGGGGTGAGCAGTTCTTC,CASSLILGGEQFF
TRBV29-1,.,TRBD2,TRBJ2-1,TGCAGCGTTCGGGTAGGAGCGGGAGGGCCGGGGCAGTTCTTC,CSVRVGAGGPGQFF
TRBV6-6,few,.,TRBJ2-5,TGTGCCAGCAACTGGGACGTCATGGAGACCCAGTACTTC,CASNWDVMETQYF
TRBV6-5,.,TRBD1,TRBJ1-6,TGTGCCAGCAGAGGGACAGGGCTCCAGAATTCACCCCTCCACTTT,CASRGTGLQNSPLHF